Below, 23 T cell receptor beta chains from the same sample are listed, as sequenced in a study of circulating CD8 cells and anti-PD-1 response in melanoma. Sorting of live CD3+CD8+TCRalphabeta+ cells by PD-1 and/or TIGIT gave four subsets. TCR libraries were prepared from approximately 15 ng of total RNA with the QIAseq Immune Repertoire TCR panel. One entry per CDR3 protein results from TCRdb running MiXCR on the reads. The top ten hold around 7% of the sample, which has several hundred distinct CDR3 sequences, 6.1% seen once. The material was CD8+ T cells from PBMCs, obtained at baseline or after one month of anti-PD-1 therapy (not recorded which). Receptor source: a human donor with melanoma.

This clonotype has only a few counts. The conserved closing phenylalanine or tryptophan is absent in this CDR3, likely reflecting a read error. The chain uses TRBV7-2 and TRBJ2-5, with TRBD2 identical over 10 bases. Germline V lookup: CDR1 SGHTA, CDR2 FQGNSA. V dropped 5 bases and J dropped 5; count of bases not matched to a gene: 8. The CDR3 consists of 15 residues. The CDR3 nucleotides read TGTGCCAGCAGCCCAAGCGGGGGGGCCGGGGAGACCCAGTACTCC. It specifies CASSPSGGAGETQYS.

By share, this clonotype ranks as large. J is TRBJ2-7 and V is TRBV2; maybe TRBD2 (5 bases). Germline-derived CDR1 and CDR2 are SNHLY and FYNNEI. This CDR3 region has 18 residues. Trimming took off 3 bases at V and 0 bases at J, with 21 bases between the two ends. CDR3 sequence reads: CASSEAQLVYGSSYEQYF. In DNA, the CDR3 is TGTGCCAGCAGTGAGGCCCAATTAGTCTATGGGAGCTCCTACGAGCAGTACTTC.

As for this clonotype: A much bigger clone sits one base away, suggesting this may be a read error. The chain combines TRBV28 with TRBJ2-7; 8 bases align to TRBD2. Trimming at V came to 5 bases and at J to 11 bases, leaving 5 bases not matched to a gene. The germline CDR1 and CDR2 sequences are MDHEN and SYDVKM. This CDR3 contains 11 residues. CDR3 DNA: TGTGCCAGCAGTCTCGGACTAGCTGAGTACTTC. Its translation: CASSLGLAEYF. The full variable domain, completed using reference TRBV28 and TRBJ2-7, is DVKVTQSSRYLVKRTGEKVFLECVQDMDHENMFWYRQDPGLGLRLIYFSYDVKMKEKGDIPEGYSVSREKKERFSLILESASTNQTSMYLCASSLGLAEYFGPGTRLTVT.

By share of the sample, this clonotype is medium-sized (0.01 to 0.1%). The chain couples TRBV28 to TRBJ2-3; 9 nucleotides agree with TRBD1. Germline V gene data show CDR1 as MDHEN and CDR2 as SYDVKM. V gave up 5 bases and J gave up 1 base; unmatched junction bases: 10. The length of the CDR3 is 17 residues. CDR3 sequence reads: CASSPADRGDGTDTQYF. DNA for the CDR3: TGTGCCAGCAGTCCAGCCGACAGGGGGGATGGCACAGATACGCAGTATTTT.

This clonotype is medium-sized within its sample. The J gene is TRBJ2-7, the V gene TRBV19, with D possibly matching TRBD2 (6 bases). The CDR3 is 15 residues long. Per the germline V gene, CDR1 is LNHDA and CDR2 is SQIVND (reference sequence). V gave up 3 bases and J gave up 4 bases, with 16 bases separating them. The CDR3 sequence: CASSISRGLGYEQYF. Written as DNA, the CDR3 is TGTGCCAGTAGTATCTCGAGGGGACTTGGATACGAGCAGTACTTC.

By proportion, this clonotype is large. The CDR3 DNA reads TGTGCCAGCAGGCTCGGGCCACCTTTCTCCTACGAGCAGTACTTC. It translates to CASRLGPPFSYEQYF. V usage is TRBV2 and J usage is TRBJ2-7, with D unresolved. The germline V and J ends were trimmed by 6 bases and 0 bases, with 15 bases remaining between them. Germline V CDR1 and CDR2: SNHLY, FYNNEI. The CDR3 extends over 15 amino acids.

In its sample, this clonotype is medium-sized. The chain uses TRBV2 and TRBJ1-6; no definite D call. The V gene's germline CDR1 is SNHLY and CDR2 FYNNEI. This CDR3 spans 16 amino acids. Trimming removed 0 bases from V and 5 bases from J, with 11 bases in between. The CDR3 sequence: CASSEALRADNSPLHF. DNA of the CDR3: TGTGCCAGCAGTGAAGCGCTTCGGGCGGATAATTCACCCCTCCACTTT.

This clonotype is labeled as medium-sized. V gene TRBV28 combines with J gene TRBJ2-1; TRBD2 aligns across 10 bases. V was pared by 5 bases and J by 3 bases, with 7 bases of the junction left unmatched. CDR3 length: 16 amino acids. Germline V CDR1 and CDR2: MDHEN, SYDVKM. The DNA of the CDR3 is TGTGCCAGCAGTACCCGGACTAGCGGACTCTACAATGAGCAGTTCTTC. This encodes CASSTRTSGLYNEQFF. Supplemented by reference TRBV28 and TRBJ2-1, the full variable domain reads DVKVTQSSRYLVKRTGEKVFLECVQDMDHENMFWYRQDPGLGLRLIYFSYDVKMKEKGDIPEGYSVSREKKERFSLILESASTNQTSMYLCASSTRTSGLYNEQFFGPGTRLTVL.

Within the sample, this clonotype is medium-sized. The V and J genes are TRBV15 and TRBJ2-1; 7 bases are a match to TRBD2. Trimming cost V 3 bases and J 4 bases; bases outside gene matches: 3. The germline V gene has CDR1 LNHNV and CDR2 YYDKDF (reference sequence). The CDR3 totals 14 residues. The CDR3 DNA sequence: TGTGCCACCAGCAGGTTCGGGGGGTACAATGAGCAGTTCTTC. It specifies CATSRFGGYNEQFF.

In its sample, this clonotype ranks as large. The J gene is TRBJ2-2, the V gene TRBV5-5, with 8 bases that match TRBD1. The V segment lost 0 bases and the J segment 4 bases; nucleotides outside the gene matches: 5. The CDR3 has 16 residues. Per the germline V gene, CDR1 is SGHKS and CDR2 is YYEKEE (reference sequence). The CDR3 bases are TGTGCCAGCAGCTTGGCACGGACAGGGCCCACCGGGGAGCTGTTTTTT. Its translation: CASSLARTGPTGELFF.

This clonotype is medium-sized in the sample. This chain uses TRBV5-1 with TRBJ2-1; the D gene could be TRBD1 or TRBD2 (5 bases each). Germline V gene sequence: CDR1 SGHRS, CDR2 YFSETQ. The V end was cut by 6 bases, the J end by 6 bases, with 19 bases between. The CDR3 runs to 15 residues. This CDR3 is CASTKDGGWLNEQFF. CDR3 DNA sequence: TGCGCCAGCACCAAGGATGGGGGATGGCTCAATGAGCAGTTCTTC.

Within the sample, this clonotype is medium-sized (0.01 to 0.1%). V is TRBV7-9 and J is TRBJ2-7; D gene uncertain. V was clipped by 5 bases and J by 0 bases, with 11 bases between them. Germline V gene data show CDR1 as SEHNR and CDR2 as FQNEAQ (reference sequence). The CDR3 runs 14 residues. The CDR3 DNA follows: TGTGCCAGCAGCCCTCCGGCCCGCTCCTACGAGCAGTACTTC. Translated: CASSPPARSYEQYF.

By sample share, this clonotype is large (0.1 to 1%). The V gene is TRBV27, the J gene TRBJ2-1, with TRBD2 matching 11 bases. There are 13 residues in the CDR3. V lost 5 bases and J lost 10; bases outside the gene matches: 4. CDR1 and CDR2 (germline): MNHEY, SMNVEV (reference sequence). In nucleotides, the CDR3 is TGTGCCAGCAGTGCCACTAGCGGGAGAGAGCAGTTCTTC. Translation: CASSATSGREQFF.

This clonotype is termed large. V usage is TRBV12-3 or TRBV12-4 and J usage is TRBJ2-7; D uncertain. This CDR3 region has 15 residues. Trimming left V 5 bases short and J 1 base short, with 15 bases between. The CDR3 coding sequence is TGTGCCAGCAGTCCAGAGGATATTGGGTCCTACGAGCAGTACTTC. Amino acid sequence: CASSPEDIGSYEQYF.

In this sample, this clonotype is large (0.1 to 1%). The rearrangement uses TRBV29-1 and TRBJ2-2; D is ambiguous. This CDR3 region has 14 residues. The germline gives CDR1 SQVTM, CDR2 ANQGSEA. Between the trimmed V and J ends, which lost 3 bases and 0 bases, there was a span of 8 bases. The CDR3 DNA follows: TGCAGCGTTGAGAACTTCGCGAACACCGGGGAGCTGTTTTTT. It translates to CSVENFANTGELFF.

By proportion, this clonotype is medium-sized. V is TRBV12-3 or TRBV12-4 and J is TRBJ2-1; TRBD1 or TRBD2 may be the D gene (5 bases each). V was cut by 11 bases and J by 4 bases, with 12 bases left in between. The CDR3 length is 12 residues. The DNA of the CDR3 is TGTGCCGGGGGAATTAATTACAATGAGCAGTTCTTC. Translated, it gives CAGGINYNEQFF.

This clonotype is medium-sized (0.01 to 0.1%) in the sample. The chain has TRBV5-6 and TRBJ2-7, with a possible D match to TRBD2 (6 bases). V lost 4 bases and J 0 bases, leaving 17 bases between the germline ends. The CDR3 is 16 amino acids. Germline CDR1 is SGHDT and CDR2 is YYEEEE. Here the CDR3 DNA reads TGTGCCAGCAGCCACCACTCGGGACTTCTCTCCTACGAGCAGTACTTC. Encoded protein: CASSHHSGLLSYEQYF.

This clonotype is labeled as large. The V and J genes are TRBV28 and TRBJ2-7, with 7 nucleotides matching TRBD1. CDR3 size: 15 residues. CDR1 and CDR2 from the germline V gene are MDHEN and SYDVKM. V lost 5 bases and J lost 5; bases outside the gene matches: 12. The CDR3 loop reads CASSLRQGSAHEQYF. The DNA of the CDR3 is TGTGCCAGCAGTCTCCGACAGGGAAGTGCCCACGAGCAGTACTTC. Supplemented by reference TRBV28 and TRBJ2-7, the full variable domain reads DVKVTQSSRYLVKRTGEKVFLECVQDMDHENMFWYRQDPGLGLRLIYFSYDVKMKEKGDIPEGYSVSREKKERFSLILESASTNQTSMYLCASSLRQGSAHEQYFGPGTRLTVT.

This clonotype is deemed large. This sequence joins TRBV2 and TRBJ2-7; 9 nucleotides agree with TRBD1. Germline V gene sequence: CDR1 SNHLY, CDR2 FYNNEI. There are 13 residues in the CDR3. V dropped 6 bases and J dropped 4; count of bases not matched to a gene: 4. The chain's CDR3 is CASRTGGWYEQYF. The CDR3, as DNA: TGTGCCAGCAGGACAGGGGGGTGGTACGAGCAGTACTTC.

This clonotype is deemed medium-sized. The chain links TRBV20-1 to TRBJ2-7, with D perhaps TRBD1 (5 bases). The CDR3 extends over 14 amino acids. V lost 1 base to trimming and J lost 6 bases, with 16 bases between them. CDR1 is DFQATT and CDR2 is SNEGSKA in the germline V gene (reference sequence). DNA of the CDR3: TGCAGTGCTAGAGGATCTTGGGGCACGGTCGAGCAGTACTTC. It codes for CSARGSWGTVEQYF.

This clonotype came up a few times. This sequence joins TRBV2 and TRBJ1-5; tentative D call: TRBD1 (5 bases). Trimming removed 8 bases from V and 0 bases from J, with 17 bases in between. The CDR3 is 16 amino acids. Looked up from germline, CDR1 is SNHLY and CDR2 is FYNNEI. The CDR3 here is CASAGLGGFSNQPQHF. CDR3 DNA: TGTGCCAGCGCTGGTCTCGGGGGATTTAGCAATCAGCCCCAGCATTTT.

This clonotype was counted only a few times. This rearrangement joins TRBV19 to TRBJ2-6; 11 bases map to TRBD1. CDR1 is LNHDA and CDR2 is SQIVND in the germline V gene (reference sequence). Trimming removed 4 bases from V and 0 bases from J; junction bases left unmatched: 8. The CDR3 sequence is 19 residues long. This chain's CDR3 is CASSTPGQGEYSGANVLTF. For the CDR3, the DNA is TGTGCCAGTAGTACCCCGGGACAGGGGGAATACTCTGGGGCCAACGTCCTGACTTTC.

This clonotype was detected a few times. V gene TRBV28 combines with J gene TRBJ2-3; 10 bases map to TRBD2. CDR1 and CDR2 (germline): MDHEN, SYDVKM. The CDR3 consists of 15 residues. The trim removed 4 bases at V and 6 bases at J, leaving 7 bases unmatched. CDR3 DNA sequence: TGTGCCAGCAGTTGGACTAGCGGTACCGGGGATACGCAGTATTTT. Translation gives CASSWTSGTGDTQYF.